The present T cell receptor beta chain was sequenced within a study of blood T cells in healthy people across ages. PCR was performed a second time for about 6 to 11 cycles using a sample-barcoded 5' primer and a J-beta primer mix. TCRdb reanalysed the 5' RACE reads using MiXCR and keeps one entry per CDR3 protein. In the table there are about 640,000 distinct CDR3 sequences, 45% to 65% of which are singletons. In the case of this clonotype: The junction departs from germline at one end; a sequencing error may be responsible.

CDR3 size: 13 residues. Germline assignment: CDR1 ENHRY and CDR2 SYGVKD. The sequence was collected from a man aged 55 to 69 in good health. The V gene is TRBV10-3, the J gene TRBJ2-5; D may be TRBD1 (6 bases). Sequencing used blood. CDR3 coding DNA: TGTGCCAGCAGTCGGGACATGGAAGAGACCCAGTACTTC. Its translation: CASSRDMEETQYF.